The 4 T cell receptor beta chains below were found in one sample sequenced in a study of T cell repertoires in cytomegalovirus infection. TCRdb processed the reads anew with MiXCR; each CDR3 protein has one entry. The table includes roughly 730,000 distinct CDR3 sequences, around 32% detected once. For these TCRs, the target antigens are not known. This sample comprised cultured PBMCs, obtained from culture after CMV antigen stimulation. The receptors here all came from a human donor in good health (CMV status not recorded). Some clones in this sample may be carry-over from other donors' samples.

V is TRBV18 and J is TRBJ1-1; D is ambiguous. Trimming stripped 2 bases from V and 1 base from J, with 8 bases between. The length of the CDR3 is 14 residues. Germline-derived CDR1 and CDR2 are KGHSH and LQKENI. CDR3 protein: CASSPNRGNTEAFF. In nucleotides, the CDR3 is TGTGCCAGCTCACCAAACCGTGGGAACACTGAAGCTTTCTTT.

This chain connects TRBV7-8 to TRBJ2-1; 11 positions agree with TRBD1. The germline V gene has CDR1 SGHVS and CDR2 FQNEAQ. Trimming at V came to 2 bases and at J to 8 bases, leaving 5 bases not matched to a gene. This CDR3 comprises 15 residues. DNA for the CDR3: TGTGCCAGCAGCTTAATTGGACAGGGGGCCGATGAGCAGTTCTTC. The encoded protein is CASSLIGQGADEQFF.

This clonotype was counted many times. This chain links TRBV7-2 with TRBJ1-1; the D is unclear. Trimming shortened V by 3 bases and J by 8 bases, and 13 bases separated the two germline ends. The CDR3 covers 13 residues. Germline CDR1 is SGHTA and CDR2 is FQGNSA. CDR3: CASSFGRTLEAFF. The CDR3 nucleotides are TGTGCCAGCAGCTTCGGCCGGACGCTAGAAGCTTTCTTT.

The chain carries TRBV5-1 and TRBJ2-3, with TRBD2 matching 8 bases. CDR1 is SGHRS and CDR2 is YFSETQ in the germline V gene. CDR3 length: 14 residues. J was trimmed by 4 bases and V by 6 bases; bases with no gene match: 7. CDR3 loop: CASTAGGGADTQYF. The DNA of the CDR3 is TGCGCCAGCACCGCGGGAGGAGGAGCAGATACGCAGTATTTT.